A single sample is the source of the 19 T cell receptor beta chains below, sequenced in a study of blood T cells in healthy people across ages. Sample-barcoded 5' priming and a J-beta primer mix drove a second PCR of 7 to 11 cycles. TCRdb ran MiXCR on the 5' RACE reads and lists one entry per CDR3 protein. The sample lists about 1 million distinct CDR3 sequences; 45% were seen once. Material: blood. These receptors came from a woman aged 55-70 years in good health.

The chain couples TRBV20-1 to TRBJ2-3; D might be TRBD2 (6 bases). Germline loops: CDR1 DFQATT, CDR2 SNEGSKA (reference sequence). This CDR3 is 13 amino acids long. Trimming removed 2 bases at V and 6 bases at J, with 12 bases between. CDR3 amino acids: CSARFPGRDTQYF. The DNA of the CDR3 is TGCAGTGCTAGATTCCCAGGGAGGGATACGCAGTATTTT.

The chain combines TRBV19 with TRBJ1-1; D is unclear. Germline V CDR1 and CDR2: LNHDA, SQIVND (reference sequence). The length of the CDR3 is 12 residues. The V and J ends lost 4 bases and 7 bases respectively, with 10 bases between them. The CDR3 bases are TGTGCCAGTAGTAATGGACTGAATGAAGCTTTCTTT. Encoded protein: CASSNGLNEAFF.

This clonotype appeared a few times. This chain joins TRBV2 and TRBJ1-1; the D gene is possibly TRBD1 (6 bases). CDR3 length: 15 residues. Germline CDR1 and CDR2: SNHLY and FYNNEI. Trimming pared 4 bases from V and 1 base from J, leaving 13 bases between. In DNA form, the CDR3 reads TGTGCCAGCAGTGGAAACAGGGCCTCGAACACTGAAGCTTTCTTT. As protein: CASSGNRASNTEAFF. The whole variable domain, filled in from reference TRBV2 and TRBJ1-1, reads EPEVTQTPSHQVTQMGQEVILRCVPISNHLYFYWYRQILGQKVEFLVSFYNNEISEKSEIFDDQFSVERPDGSNFTLKIRSTKLEDSAMYFCASSGNRASNTEAFFGQGTRLTVV.

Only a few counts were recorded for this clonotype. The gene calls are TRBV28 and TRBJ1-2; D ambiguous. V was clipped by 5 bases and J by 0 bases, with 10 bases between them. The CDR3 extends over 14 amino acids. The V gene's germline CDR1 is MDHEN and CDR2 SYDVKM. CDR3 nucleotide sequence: TGTGCCAGCAGTCAACCCGGTTCTAACTATGGCTACACCTTC. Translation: CASSQPGSNYGYTF.

Here the CDR3 reads CASSYLAAVTDTQYF. Written as DNA, the CDR3 is TGTGCCAGCAGTTACCTAGCGGCTGTTACAGATACGCAGTATTTT. The gene calls are TRBV6-5 and TRBJ2-3; 7 positions match TRBD2. The CDR3 runs 15 residues. Germline values: CDR1 MNHEY, CDR2 SVGAGI. The V and J ends lost 2 bases and 3 bases, in that order; junction bases with no gene match: 5.

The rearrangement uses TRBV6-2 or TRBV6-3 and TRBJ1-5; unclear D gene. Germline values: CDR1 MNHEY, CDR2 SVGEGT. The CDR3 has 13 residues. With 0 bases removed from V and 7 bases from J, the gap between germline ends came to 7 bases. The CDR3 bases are TGTGCCAGCAGTTACTCGTTTTCCCAGCCCCAGCATTTT. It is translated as CASSYSFSQPQHF.

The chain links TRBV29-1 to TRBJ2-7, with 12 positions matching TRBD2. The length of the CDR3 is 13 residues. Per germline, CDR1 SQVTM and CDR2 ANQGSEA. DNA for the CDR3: TGCAGTGCTGGGGGGACTAGCGGGTACGAGCAGTACTTC. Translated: CSAGGTSGYEQYF.

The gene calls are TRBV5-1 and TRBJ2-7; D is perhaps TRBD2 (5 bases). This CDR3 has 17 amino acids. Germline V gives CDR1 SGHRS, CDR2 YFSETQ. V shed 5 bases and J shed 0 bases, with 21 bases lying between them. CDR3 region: CASRLFSGEGVSYEQYF. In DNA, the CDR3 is TGCGCCAGCAGACTCTTCTCCGGGGAAGGCGTCTCCTACGAGCAGTACTTC.

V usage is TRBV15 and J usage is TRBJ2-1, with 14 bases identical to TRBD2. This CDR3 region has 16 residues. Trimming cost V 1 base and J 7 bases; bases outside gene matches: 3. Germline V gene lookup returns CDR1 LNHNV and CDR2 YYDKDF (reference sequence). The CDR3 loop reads CATSRGTSGRRNEQFF. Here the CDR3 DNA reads TGTGCCACCAGCAGAGGGACTAGCGGGAGGAGGAATGAGCAGTTCTTC.

The CDR3 protein is CASSLAEARGTERPYEQYF. The CDR3 coding sequence is TGTGCCAGCAGTTTAGCGGAGGCCCGGGGGACGGAACGACCCTACGAGCAGTACTTC. V gene TRBV12-3 or TRBV12-4 combines with J gene TRBJ2-7, with D possibly being TRBD2 (6 bases). CDR3 length equals 19 residues. V lost 0 bases, J lost 2 bases, and 23 bases lay in between.

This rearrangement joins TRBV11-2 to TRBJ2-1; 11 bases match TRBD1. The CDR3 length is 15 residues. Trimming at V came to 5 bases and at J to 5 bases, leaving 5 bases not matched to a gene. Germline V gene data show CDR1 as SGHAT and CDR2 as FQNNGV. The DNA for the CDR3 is TGTGCCAGCAGCAGAGAGGGACAGGGGGACAATGAGCAGTTCTTC. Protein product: CASSREGQGDNEQFF. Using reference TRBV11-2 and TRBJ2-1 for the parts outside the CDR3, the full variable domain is EAGVAQSPRYKIIEKRQSVAFWCNPISGHATLYWYQQILGQGPKLLIQFQNNGVVDDSQLPKDRFSAERLKGVDSTLKIQPAKLEDSAVYLCASSREGQGDNEQFFGPGTRLTVL.

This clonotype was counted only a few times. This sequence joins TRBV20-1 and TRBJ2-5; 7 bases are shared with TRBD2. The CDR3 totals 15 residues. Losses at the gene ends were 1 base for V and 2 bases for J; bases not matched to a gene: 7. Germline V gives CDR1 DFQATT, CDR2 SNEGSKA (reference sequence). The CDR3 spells CSARAPLAFQETQYF. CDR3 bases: TGCAGTGCTAGAGCGCCACTAGCGTTTCAAGAGACCCAGTACTTC.

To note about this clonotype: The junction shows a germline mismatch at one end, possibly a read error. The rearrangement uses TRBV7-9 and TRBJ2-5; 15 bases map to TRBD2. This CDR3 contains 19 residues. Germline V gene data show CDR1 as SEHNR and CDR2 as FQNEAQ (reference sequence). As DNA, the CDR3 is TGTGTCAGCAGCCCGCAAAGGGGGACTAGCGGGAGGTTACAAGAGACCCAGTACTTC. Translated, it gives CVSSPQRGTSGRLQETQYF.

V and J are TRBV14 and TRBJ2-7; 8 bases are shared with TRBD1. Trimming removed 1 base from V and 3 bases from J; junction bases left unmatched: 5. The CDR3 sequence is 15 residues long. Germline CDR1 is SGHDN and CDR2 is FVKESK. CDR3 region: CASSQGWTGIYEQYF. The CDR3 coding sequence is TGTGCCAGCAGCCAAGGGTGGACAGGGATCTACGAGCAGTACTTC.

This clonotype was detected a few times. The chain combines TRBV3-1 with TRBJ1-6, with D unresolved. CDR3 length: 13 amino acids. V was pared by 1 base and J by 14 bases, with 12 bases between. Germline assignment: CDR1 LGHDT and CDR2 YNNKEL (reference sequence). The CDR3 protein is CASSQASFGTLHF. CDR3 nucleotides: TGTGCCAGCAGCCAAGCCTCGTTCGGGACCCTCCACTTT.

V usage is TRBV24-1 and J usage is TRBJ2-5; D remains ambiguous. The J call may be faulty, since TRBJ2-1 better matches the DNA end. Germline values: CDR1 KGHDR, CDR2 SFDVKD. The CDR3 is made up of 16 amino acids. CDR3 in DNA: TGTGCCACCAGTGATGCCCGCGAAGTTTACCAAGAGACCCAGTTCTTC. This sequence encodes CATSDAREVYQETQFF.

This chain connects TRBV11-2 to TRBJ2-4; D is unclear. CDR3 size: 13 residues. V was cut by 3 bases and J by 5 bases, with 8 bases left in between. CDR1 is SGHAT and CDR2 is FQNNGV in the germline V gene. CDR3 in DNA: TGTGCCAGCAGCTTTACTGGAGAAAACATTCAGTACTTC. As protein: CASSFTGENIQYF.

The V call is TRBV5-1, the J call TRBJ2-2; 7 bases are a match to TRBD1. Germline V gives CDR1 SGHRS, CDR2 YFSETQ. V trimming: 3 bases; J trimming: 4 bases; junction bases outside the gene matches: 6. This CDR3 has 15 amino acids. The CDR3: CASSSNRGGTGELFF. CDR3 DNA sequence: TGCGCCAGCAGCTCCAACAGGGGTGGCACCGGGGAGCTGTTTTTT.

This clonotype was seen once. The CDR3 coding sequence is TGCAGTGCCCCAAAGGTACAGGGGGCAGTGGAGCAGTTCTTC. It yields the protein CSAPKVQGAVEQFF. The chain combines TRBV20-1 with TRBJ2-1; TRBD1 agrees at 9 bases. In germline, CDR1 is DFQATT, CDR2 SNEGSKA (reference sequence). Trimming took 6 bases from V and 10 from J; bases not matched to a gene: 13. The CDR3 contains 14 residues.